Listed below are T cell receptor beta chains from one sample, sequenced in a study of cytomegalovirus exposure and HLA in healthy donors. Using immunoSEQ multiplex PCR, the repertoire was profiled, and TCRdb retains in-frame clones only, with some absent. The table has 100,000 to 150,000 clones, about 80% seen once. The sequencing sample was made of PBMCs. These receptors were taken from a girl aged 2 to 10 in good health and CMV-seronegative. CDR3s include the opening cysteine and the closing phenylalanine or tryptophan. A D gene is named only where the DNA matches it firmly. Some rows mark clone size as missing; the rest say once, few, many or name a class of expanded clone.

V gene: TRBV6-1; D gene: TRBD1; clone size: NA; J gene: TRBJ2-3; CDR3 DNA: TGTGCCAGCAGTGAACCCCGGGACAGGGCCACAGATACGCAGTATTTT; CDR3 protein: CASSEPRDRATDTQYF
V gene: TRBV13; D gene: NA; clone size: NA; J gene: TRBJ2-7; CDR3 DNA: TGTGCCAGCAGCCCACGACAGAGCTTAACCTACGAGCAGTACTTC; CDR3 protein: CASSPRQSLTYEQYF
V gene: TRBV5-1; D gene: TRBD2; clone size: NA; J gene: TRBJ2-1; CDR3 DNA: TGCGCCAGCAGCTTGGGGCTAGCGGGCGGGGTTTGGGATGAGCAGTTCTTC; CDR3 protein: CASSLGLAGGVWDEQFF
V gene: TRBV7-9; D gene: TRBD1; clone size: NA; J gene: TRBJ2-7; CDR3 DNA: TGTGCCAGCAGCCGGGACAGCTTCGAGCAGTACTTC; CDR3 protein: CASSRDSFEQYF
V gene: TRBV30; D gene: NA; clone size: NA; J gene: TRBJ2-7; CDR3 DNA: TGTGCCTGGAGCAAAAGGGGCGAGCAGTACTTC; CDR3 protein: CAWSKRGEQYF
V gene: TRBV6-5; D gene: NA; clone size: NA; J gene: TRBJ2-7; CDR3 DNA: TGTGCCAGCAGTTACTCGACGGCCCTCATTTACTACGAGCAGTACTTC; CDR3 protein: CASSYSTALIYYEQYF
V gene: TRBV27; D gene: TRBD2; clone size: NA; J gene: TRBJ2-1; CDR3 DNA: TGTGCCAGCAGTTTATACGGCGGGAGGTCAGAAAATGAGCAGTTCTTC; CDR3 protein: CASSLYGGRSENEQFF
V gene: TRBV7-2; D gene: TRBD1; clone size: NA; J gene: TRBJ1-2; CDR3 DNA: TGTGCCAGCAGCCCACGGACAGGCGATCGCTTTGGCTACACCTTC; CDR3 protein: CASSPRTGDRFGYTF
V gene: TRBV30; D gene: NA; clone size: NA; J gene: TRBJ1-2; CDR3 DNA: TGTGCCTGGATACTTGAGGATGGCTACACCTTC; CDR3 protein: CAWILEDGYTF
V gene: TRBV2; D gene: NA; clone size: few; J gene: TRBJ1-6; CDR3 DNA: TGTGCCAGCAGGGAACAGGGAGGGTCACCCCTCCACTTT; CDR3 protein: CASREQGGSPLHF
V gene: TRBV15; D gene: NA; clone size: NA; J gene: TRBJ2-1; CDR3 DNA: TGTGCCACCAGCGTCCGGGACTACAATGAGCAGTTCTTC; CDR3 protein: CATSVRDYNEQFF
V gene: TRBV9; D gene: TRBD2; clone size: once; J gene: TRBJ2-1; CDR3 DNA: TGTGCCAGCAGCCCGCGGACTAGCGGAAACAATGAGCAGTTCTTC; CDR3 protein: CASSPRTSGNNEQFF
V gene: TRBV9; D gene: NA; clone size: NA; J gene: TRBJ2-5; CDR3 DNA: TGTGCCAGCAGCGTAGGAGGGATCTTACAAGAGACCCAGTACTTC; CDR3 protein: CASSVGGILQETQYF
V gene: TRBV19; D gene: NA; clone size: NA; J gene: TRBJ1-5; CDR3 DNA: TGTGCCAGTAGTATGGCCAGGGGACAATTTGTAAGCAATCAGCCCCAGCATTTT; CDR3 protein: CASSMARGQFVSNQPQHF
V gene: TRBV10-2; D gene: NA; clone size: NA; J gene: TRBJ2-7; CDR3 DNA: TGCGCCAGCGAGGGAGACTCCTACGAGCAGTACTTC; CDR3 protein: CASEGDSYEQYF
V gene: TRBV4-1; D gene: TRBD1; clone size: NA; J gene: TRBJ2-1; CDR3 DNA: TGCGCCAGCAGCCAAGACCGACAGGGGAGCTCCTACAATGAGCAGTTCTTC; CDR3 protein: CASSQDRQGSSYNEQFF
V gene: TRBV6-5; D gene: TRBD2; clone size: NA; J gene: TRBJ2-7; CDR3 DNA: TGTGCCAGCACTCGGACGGGGGGTACCTACGAGCAGTACTTC; CDR3 protein: CASTRTGGTYEQYF
V gene: TRBV19; D gene: NA; clone size: once; J gene: TRBJ1-5; CDR3 DNA: TGTGCCAGTAGTCCTCGACAGGTAGGGGATCAGCCCCAGCATTTT; CDR3 protein: CASSPRQVGDQPQHF
V gene: TRBV11-1; D gene: NA; clone size: NA; J gene: TRBJ1-5; CDR3 DNA: TGTGCCAGCAGCTTATACAGGACCGATAGCAATCAGCCCCAGCATTTT; CDR3 protein: CASSLYRTDSNQPQHF
V gene: TRBV6-1; D gene: TRBD1; clone size: NA; J gene: TRBJ2-7; CDR3 DNA: TGTGCCAGCACCTCGGGACAGGGGTCCTACGAGCAGTACTTC; CDR3 protein: CASTSGQGSYEQYF
V gene: TRBV28; D gene: NA; clone size: once; J gene: TRBJ2-3; CDR3 DNA: TGTGCCTATAACAATCGGGAGTCCACAGATACGCAGTATTTT; CDR3 protein: CAYNNRESTDTQYF
V gene: TRBV19; D gene: TRBD1; clone size: NA; J gene: TRBJ1-1; CDR3 DNA: TGTGCCAGTAGTCGCACAGGGGAAGGGGCGGACACTGAAGCTTTCTTT; CDR3 protein: CASSRTGEGADTEAFF
V gene: TRBV7-2; D gene: TRBD1; clone size: NA; J gene: TRBJ2-2; CDR3 DNA: TGTGCCAGCAGCCCGGGACAGTTTACGAACACCGGGGAGCTGTTTTTT; CDR3 protein: CASSPGQFTNTGELFF
V gene: TRBV5-1; D gene: NA; clone size: NA; J gene: TRBJ2-2; CDR3 DNA: TGCGCCAGCGTCCTATTCGTCACCGGGGAGCTGTTTTTT; CDR3 protein: CASVLFVTGELFF
V gene: TRBV14; D gene: TRBD1; clone size: NA; J gene: TRBJ1-1; CDR3 DNA: TGTGCCAGCAGCCCCAGACTTGAGACAGGGACCCGTGGTACTGAAGCTTTCTTT; CDR3 protein: CASSPRLETGTRGTEAFF
V gene: TRBV6-4; D gene: TRBD2; clone size: once; J gene: TRBJ2-5; CDR3 DNA: TGTGCCAGCAGTGACTCTGGTGGTGGACTAGCGGGAGTTGAGACCCAGTACTTC; CDR3 protein: CASSDSGGGLAGVETQYF
V gene: TRBV9; D gene: TRBD2; clone size: NA; J gene: TRBJ2-2; CDR3 DNA: TGTGCCAGCAGCCCGCTCCCCACCAGCGGGGGAAACACCGGGGAGCTGTTTTTT; CDR3 protein: CASSPLPTSGGNTGELFF
V gene: TRBV5-8; D gene: TRBD2; clone size: NA; J gene: TRBJ2-6; CDR3 DNA: TGTGCCAGCAGCTCCAATCAATGGGGGGGCTCTGGGGCCAACGTCCTGACTTTC; CDR3 protein: CASSSNQWGGSGANVLTF
V gene: TRBV7-2; D gene: NA; clone size: NA; J gene: TRBJ1-6; CDR3 DNA: TGTGCCAGCAGCTTGGAGGGAATCAGTAATTCACCCCTCCACTTT; CDR3 protein: CASSLEGISNSPLHF
V gene: TRBV5-6; D gene: NA; clone size: NA; J gene: TRBJ2-1; CDR3 DNA: TGTGCCAGCAGCTTCAGAAACTCCTACAATGAGCAGTTCTTC; CDR3 protein: CASSFRNSYNEQFF
V gene: TRBV27; D gene: NA; clone size: NA; J gene: TRBJ2-3; CDR3 DNA: TGTGCCAGCAGAGCGATTTCGGGGACAGATACGCAGTATTTT; CDR3 protein: CASRAISGTDTQYF
V gene: TRBV9; D gene: TRBD1; clone size: NA; J gene: TRBJ2-7; CDR3 DNA: TGTGCCAGCAGCCCGGGACAGAATATCTACGAGCAGTACTTC; CDR3 protein: CASSPGQNIYEQYF
V gene: TRBV4-1; D gene: NA; clone size: NA; J gene: TRBJ1-2; CDR3 DNA: TGCGCCAGCAGCCCCCGAGAGGGAAGCTATGGCTACACCTTC; CDR3 protein: CASSPREGSYGYTF
V gene: TRBV7-9; D gene: NA; clone size: NA; J gene: TRBJ2-5; CDR3 DNA: TGTGCCAGCAGCCCTCCCGCAACAGGCCGTGGGGAGACCCAGTACTTC; CDR3 protein: CASSPPATGRGETQYF
V gene: TRBV6-6; D gene: TRBD1; clone size: NA; J gene: TRBJ1-6; CDR3 DNA: TGTGCCAGCAGTTACGTATTACAGGGGGAAAATTCACCCCTCCACTTT; CDR3 protein: CASSYVLQGENSPLHF
V gene: TRBV18; D gene: TRBD1; clone size: NA; J gene: TRBJ1-2; CDR3 DNA: TGTGCCAGCTCACCGGGACAGGGGGCCCTCTATGGCTACACCTTC; CDR3 protein: CASSPGQGALYGYTF
V gene: TRBV6-5; D gene: NA; clone size: NA; J gene: TRBJ1-1; CDR3 DNA: TGTGCCAGCAGCTCCTACACTGAAGCTTTCTTT; CDR3 protein: CASSSYTEAFF
V gene: TRBV18; D gene: TRBD2; clone size: NA; J gene: TRBJ2-3; CDR3 DNA: TGTGCCAGCTCACTGCTCCGAACTAGCGGGGGGCCCGATACGCAGTATTTT; CDR3 protein: CASSLLRTSGGPDTQYF
V gene: TRBV13; D gene: TRBD2; clone size: NA; J gene: TRBJ2-5; CDR3 DNA: TGTGCCAGCAGCTTAGGGCGGGGGGGCCTGGAGACCCAGTACTTC; CDR3 protein: CASSLGRGGLETQYF
V gene: TRBV13; D gene: TRBD1; clone size: NA; J gene: TRBJ2-2; CDR3 DNA: TGTGCCAGCAGCCCCAACAGGGGGAATGGGGAGCTGTTTTTT; CDR3 protein: CASSPNRGNGELFF
V gene: TRBV27; D gene: TRBD2; clone size: NA; J gene: TRBJ2-1; CDR3 DNA: TGTGCCAGCAGTTTACTCCCAGCGGGAGGGAGCAATGAGCAGTTCTTC; CDR3 protein: CASSLLPAGGSNEQFF
V gene: TRBV28; D gene: TRBD1; clone size: NA; J gene: TRBJ2-7; CDR3 DNA: TGTGCCAGCAGAAGGGGGCCCTTAAAGCAGTACTTC; CDR3 protein: CASRRGPLKQYF
V gene: TRBV27; D gene: NA; clone size: NA; J gene: TRBJ1-5; CDR3 DNA: TGTGCCAGCAGTACTTTAGGGCCAACAGGGATCAATCAGCCCCAGCATTTT; CDR3 protein: CASSTLGPTGINQPQHF
V gene: TRBV6-5; D gene: NA; clone size: NA; J gene: TRBJ2-5; CDR3 DNA: TGTGCCAGCAGTTATACGGGGGGCACACAAGAGACCCAGTACTTC; CDR3 protein: CASSYTGGTQETQYF
V gene: TRBV28; D gene: TRBD2; clone size: once; J gene: TRBJ2-2; CDR3 DNA: TGTGCCAGCAGTTTAGTTCCTACTAGCGGTTACACCGGGGAGCTGTTTTTT; CDR3 protein: CASSLVPTSGYTGELFF
V gene: TRBV4-3; D gene: TRBD2; clone size: NA; J gene: TRBJ2-1; CDR3 DNA: TGCGCCAGCAGCCAAGGTTCGGCGGGGGGCTTCAATGAGCAGTTCTTC; CDR3 protein: CASSQGSAGGFNEQFF
V gene: TRBV7-2; D gene: NA; clone size: NA; J gene: TRBJ2-3; CDR3 DNA: TGTGCCAGCAGCTTAGCGAGCTCAGATACGCAGTATTTT; CDR3 protein: CASSLASSDTQYF
V gene: TRBV30; D gene: NA; clone size: NA; J gene: TRBJ1-2; CDR3 DNA: TGTGCCTGGAGTCCGACAGGCCTTGTTGGCTACACCTTC; CDR3 protein: CAWSPTGLVGYTF
V gene: TRBV29-1; D gene: TRBD1; clone size: NA; J gene: TRBJ1-2; CDR3 DNA: TGCAGCGTTGAAGATCTTGTGATGGGACAGGGGGCTGATGGCTACACCTTC; CDR3 protein: CSVEDLVMGQGADGYTF
V gene: TRBV5-1; D gene: NA; clone size: once; J gene: TRBJ1-1; CDR3 DNA: TGCGCCAGCAGCTTGGACCTCGTTGGGTCAGGGGATTTAGAAGCTTTCTTT; CDR3 protein: CASSLDLVGSGDLEAFF
V gene: TRBV18; D gene: TRBD2; clone size: NA; J gene: TRBJ2-6; CDR3 DNA: TGTGCCAGCTCACCCCTCCGGACTAGCGATGGGGCCAACGTCCTGACTTTC; CDR3 protein: CASSPLRTSDGANVLTF
V gene: TRBV5-4; D gene: NA; clone size: NA; J gene: TRBJ1-2; CDR3 DNA: TGTGCCAGCAGCAACCAAGGGAGGTCGGGCTACACCTTC; CDR3 protein: CASSNQGRSGYTF
V gene: TRBV30; D gene: NA; clone size: once; J gene: TRBJ2-7; CDR3 DNA: TGTGCCTGGAGAAAGACAGTGCCCTCCTACGAGCAGTACTTC; CDR3 protein: CAWRKTVPSYEQYF
V gene: TRBV10-2; D gene: NA; clone size: NA; J gene: TRBJ2-5; CDR3 DNA: TGCGCCAGCAGTGAACACAGGGCGACCCAGTACTTC; CDR3 protein: CASSEHRATQYF
V gene: TRBV7-6; D gene: NA; clone size: NA; J gene: TRBJ1-1; CDR3 DNA: TGTGCCAGCAGCCTTACAGGGAACACTGAAGCTTTCTTT; CDR3 protein: CASSLTGNTEAFF
V gene: TRBV27; D gene: TRBD1; clone size: NA; J gene: TRBJ2-1; CDR3 DNA: TGTGCCAGCAGGGACAGGGGAAGTGAGCAGTTCTTC; CDR3 protein: CASRDRGSEQFF
V gene: TRBV28; D gene: NA; clone size: few; J gene: TRBJ2-7; CDR3 DNA: TGTGCCAGCAGCTCAGCTGGGAGTAGCTCCTACGAGCAGTACTTC; CDR3 protein: CASSSAGSSSYEQYF
V gene: TRBV12-5; D gene: NA; clone size: NA; J gene: TRBJ2-3; CDR3 DNA: TGTGCTAGTTACGGGTCCCGGCAGTCTAGCACAGATACGCAGTATTTT; CDR3 protein: CASYGSRQSSTDTQYF
V gene: TRBV25-1; D gene: TRBD2; clone size: NA; J gene: TRBJ2-3; CDR3 DNA: TGTGCCAGCAGTAGAGGCGGGGGGGGGATATCGGATACGCAGTATTTT; CDR3 protein: CASSRGGGGISDTQYF